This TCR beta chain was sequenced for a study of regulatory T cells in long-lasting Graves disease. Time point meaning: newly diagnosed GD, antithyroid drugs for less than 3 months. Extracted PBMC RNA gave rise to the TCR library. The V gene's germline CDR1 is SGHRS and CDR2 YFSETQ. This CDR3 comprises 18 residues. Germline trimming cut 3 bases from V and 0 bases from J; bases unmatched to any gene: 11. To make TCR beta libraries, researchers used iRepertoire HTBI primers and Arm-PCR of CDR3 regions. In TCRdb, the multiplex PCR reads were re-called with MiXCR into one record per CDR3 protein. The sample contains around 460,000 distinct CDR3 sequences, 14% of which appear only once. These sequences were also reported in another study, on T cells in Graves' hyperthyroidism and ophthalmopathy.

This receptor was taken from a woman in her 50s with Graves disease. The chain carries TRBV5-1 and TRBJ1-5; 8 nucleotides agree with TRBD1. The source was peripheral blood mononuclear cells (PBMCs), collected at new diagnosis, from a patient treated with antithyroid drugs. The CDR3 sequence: CASSYEDRVTNSNQPQHF. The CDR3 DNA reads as TGCGCCAGCAGCTACGAGGACAGGGTTACAAATAGCAATCAGCCCCAGCATTTT.